This entry is about one T cell receptor (beta chain). Its antigen remains unidentified. This entry is derived from a study of vaccination and CD4 T cells after COVID-19. The treatment here: roughly 11-day PBMC culture with coronavirus spike peptide pools or control peptides (ViraFEST assay). The Oncomine TCR Beta short-read assay was applied to DNA of cultured CD4+ T cells. From the PCR reads, TCRdb called clonotypes with MiXCR, one entry per CDR3 protein. Of 5,500 to 6,500 distinct CDR3 sequences listed, about 75% are singletons. V gave up 4 bases and J gave up 0 bases; unmatched junction bases: 19. Germline CDR1 is MNHGY and CDR2 is SVAAGI. The CDR3 covers 20 residues.

This TCR was recovered from a human donor who had recovered from COVID-19. The chain carries TRBV6-9 and TRBJ2-3, with 7 bases that match TRBD2. Material: CD4+ T cells from blood, cultured in vitro. The chain's CDR3 is CASSFRRAAGLVGSTDTQYF. The CDR3 DNA reads TGTGCCAGCAGTTTCAGGAGGGCAGCGGGATTGGTCGGGAGCACAGATACGCAGTATTTT.